This T cell receptor beta chain was recorded in a study of neurological immune-mediated disorders. MiXCR, run by TCRdb on the 5' RACE reads, gives a single entry per CDR3 protein. The sample comprises some 83,000 distinct CDR3 sequences, around 2.6% of which are singletons, and more than 0.95% rests with the top ten. The table lists this clonotype with many counts. J was trimmed by 6 bases and V by 0 bases; bases with no gene match: 2. This CDR3 contains 13 residues. Per the germline V gene, CDR1 is SGHRS and CDR2 is YFSETQ. This chain links TRBV5-1 with TRBJ1-2; 7 bases match TRBD1. The TCR sequence derives from a woman aged 25-40 years with multiple sclerosis. The sequencing sample was made of PBMCs. The DNA of the CDR3 is TGCGCCAGCAGCTTGGAGGGGGCTAATGGCTACACCTTC. Its translation is CASSLEGANGYTF.